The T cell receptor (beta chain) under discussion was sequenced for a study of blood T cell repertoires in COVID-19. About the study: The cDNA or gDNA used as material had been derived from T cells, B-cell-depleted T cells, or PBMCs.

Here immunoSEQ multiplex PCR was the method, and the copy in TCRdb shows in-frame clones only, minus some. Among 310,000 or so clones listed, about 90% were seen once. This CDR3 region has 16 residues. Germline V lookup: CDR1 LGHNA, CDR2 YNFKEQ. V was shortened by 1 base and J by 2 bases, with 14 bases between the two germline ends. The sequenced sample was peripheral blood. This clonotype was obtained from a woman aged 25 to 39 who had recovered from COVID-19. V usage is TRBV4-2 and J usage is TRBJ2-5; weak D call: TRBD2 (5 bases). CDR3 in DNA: TGTGCCAGCAGCCAAGTTGCTAGCTCGACGCAAGAGACCCAGTACTTC. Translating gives CASSQVASSTQETQYF.